The 26 T cell receptor beta chains given below trace back to one sample, sequenced in a study of T cells in Graves' hyperthyroidism and ophthalmopathy. The TCR beta CDR3 regions underwent amplification using RNA transcripts as the source. HTBI primers were employed in a first-round RT-PCR of the TCR CDR3. Each CDR3 protein is one row after TCRdb ran MiXCR on the multiplex PCR reads. This sample has approximately 28,000 distinct CDR3 sequences, with roughly 45% found just once. The sample consisted of blood. These receptors were obtained from a woman aged 30 to 39 with Graves' hyperthyroidism.

The chain joins TRBV12-3 or TRBV12-4 to TRBJ2-2; 11 nucleotides align to TRBD2. The CDR3 has 15 residues. The V gene end was trimmed by 6 bases and the J gene end by 1 base; junction bases not matched to a gene: 1. The DNA for the CDR3 is TGTGCCAGCAGCGGACTAGCGGGGAACACCGGGGAGCTGTTTTTT. Encoded protein: CASSGLAGNTGELFF.

This clonotype came up many times. The V call is TRBV11-2, the J call TRBJ2-1; 8 bases map to TRBD2. There are 13 residues in the CDR3. Germline V CDR1 and CDR2: SGHAT, FQNNGV. V shed 6 bases, J shed 8 bases, and the junction held 6 bases outside the gene matches. The chain's CDR3 is CASRPPGLDEQFF. CDR3 bases: TGTGCCAGCAGACCTCCGGGACTAGATGAGCAGTTCTTC.

On this clonotype itself: One junction end disagrees with the germline gene, perhaps due to a read error. The V gene is TRBV6-5, the J gene TRBJ1-1, with 7 nucleotides matching TRBD1. CDR1 is MNHEY, CDR2 SVGAGI, per germline. This CDR3 is 17 amino acids long. The CDR3 region is CAGSYRILGQANTEAFF. CDR3 nucleotides: TGTGCCGGCAGTTACCGTATACTCGGACAGGCGAACACTGAAGCTTTCTTC.

By its share, this clonotype is medium-sized. The chain couples TRBV29-1 to TRBJ1-5; the D is unclear. Per germline, CDR1 SQVTM and CDR2 ANQGSEA. This CDR3 has 12 amino acids. Trimming shortened V by 0 bases and J by 9 bases, and 9 bases separated the two germline ends. CDR3 loop: CSVEDGGGPQHF. The CDR3 region has the DNA TGCAGCGTTGAAGATGGTGGAGGGCCCCAGCATTTT.

This sequence joins TRBV5-6 and TRBJ2-7; 9 bases map to TRBD2. Germline V gene data show CDR1 as SGHDT and CDR2 as YYEEEE. This CDR3 contains 9 residues. The CDR3 region is CASSSLAGV. In nucleotides, the CDR3 is TGTGCCAGCAGTAGCCTAGCGGGAGTC.

The chain couples TRBV24-1 to TRBJ1-5; D might be TRBD1 (5 bases). Trimming removed 5 bases at V and 0 bases at J, with 13 bases between. The CDR3 is 16 residues long. Germline V gene sequence: CDR1 KGHDR, CDR2 SFDVKD. CDR3 amino acids: CATSGTARGSNQPQHF. CDR3 nucleotide sequence: TGTGCCACCAGTGGGACTGCGAGGGGTAGCAATCAGCCCCAGCATTTT.

This clonotype was counted at least ten times. V and J are TRBV19 and TRBJ1-1; tentative D call: TRBD1 (6 bases). The germline gives CDR1 LNHDA, CDR2 SQIVND (reference sequence). V was pared by 4 bases and J by 6 bases, with 9 bases between. CDR3 length: 12 residues. The DNA for the CDR3 is TGTGCCAGTAGTACACAGGGCGCTGAAGCTTTCTTT. Protein: CASSTQGAEAFF.

This clonotype is medium-sized (0.01 to 0.1%) in the sample. The chain has TRBV20-1 and TRBJ2-1; D is uncertain. V lost 1 base and J 2 bases, leaving 6 bases between the germline ends. CDR3 length equals 13 residues. Germline CDR1 DFQATT, CDR2 SNEGSKA (reference sequence). The CDR3 region has the DNA TGCAGTGCTAGAGGAATAGCCTACAATGAGCAGTTCTTC. Protein sequence: CSARGIAYNEQFF.

This clonotype was recorded many times. The J gene is TRBJ1-4, the V gene TRBV19, with D unresolved. Germline CDR1 reads LNHDA; CDR2 reads SQIVND (reference sequence). The germline V and J ends were trimmed by 5 bases and 2 bases, with 9 bases remaining between them. The CDR3 runs to 14 residues. The CDR3 bases are TGTGCCAGTAGTCACGAGGCGACTAATGAAAAACTGTTTTTT. It specifies CASSHEATNEKLFF. Full variable domain (outside the CDR3, taken from reference TRBV19 and TRBJ1-4): DGGITQSPKYLFRKEGQNVTLSCEQNLNHDAMYWYRQDPGQGLRLIYYSQIVNDFQKGDIAEGYSVSREKKESFPLTVTSAQKNPTAFYLCASSHEATNEKLFFGSGTQLSVL.

This chain uses TRBV7-6 with TRBJ2-7; 7 nucleotides match TRBD2. The V gene's germline CDR1 is SGHVS and CDR2 FNYEAQ. The CDR3 runs to 15 residues. Unmatched junction bases numbered 9, after V lost 5 bases and J lost 2 bases. The CDR3: CASSARAGLAYEQYF. The CDR3, as DNA: TGTGCCAGCAGCGCTCGAGCGGGACTTGCCTACGAGCAGTACTTC.

This clonotype was seen a single time. This may be a read error: a much more frequent sequence differs by one nucleotide. The conserved phenylalanine or tryptophan is not found at the CDR3 terminus, so this likely reflects a read error. This sequence joins TRBV28 and TRBJ1-3; 7 nucleotides line up with TRBD1. Germline-derived CDR1 and CDR2 are MDHEN and SYDVKM. CDR3 size: 15 residues. V lost 6 bases to trimming and J lost 3 bases; unmatched junction nucleotides: 8. CDR3 in DNA: TGTGCCAGCAGGGGCTTCGACAGGGATGGAAACACCATATATCTT. This sequence encodes CASRGFDRDGNTIYL.

V is TRBV20-1 and J is TRBJ2-3, with 11 bases that match TRBD2. The germline V gene has CDR1 DFQATT and CDR2 SNEGSKA (reference sequence). After removal of 5 bases from V and 0 bases from J, the junction contained 10 bases not matched to a gene. The CDR3 runs 17 residues. The CDR3 bases are TGCAGTGCTGGGGGCGGGACTAGCGGCGCTAGCACAGATACGCAGTATTTT. This translates into CSAGGGTSGASTDTQYF.

The rearrangement joins TRBV2 to TRBJ2-5, with 11 bases lining up with TRBD2. Per germline, CDR1 SNHLY and CDR2 FYNNEI. The CDR3 has 15 residues. With 5 bases clipped from V and 3 bases from J, the junction kept 5 bases outside the gene matches. In nucleotides, the CDR3 is TGTGCCAGCAGTAGACTAGCGGGGCCCAAAGAGACCCAGTACTTC. Its translation: CASSRLAGPKETQYF.

The chain is built from TRBV29-1 and TRBJ2-1; 10 bases map to TRBD2. CDR3 length: 15 residues. The germline gives CDR1 SQVTM, CDR2 ANQGSEA. V was pared by 1 base and J by 10 bases, with 10 bases of the junction left unmatched. In nucleotides, the CDR3 is TGCAGCGTTGAAGGGAGTCGCCTAGCGGGAGACGAGCAGTTCTTC. It translates to CSVEGSRLAGDEQFF.

In nucleotides, the CDR3 is TGCGCCAGCAGTGCGGGAGCCACCTACGAGCAGTACTTC. Translated: CASSAGATYEQYF. The V gene is TRBV10-1, the J gene TRBJ2-7; tentative D call: TRBD2 (6 bases). Deletions cut 4 bases from V and 2 bases from J, with 9 bases between. CDR1 and CDR2 (germline): WNHNN, SYGVQD (reference sequence). The CDR3 runs 13 residues.

This clonotype has ten or more counts. A much larger clone lies a single base off, so this may be a read error. It is likely a read error, because the conserved phenylalanine at the end of the CDR3 is missing. The chain recombines TRBV20-1 with TRBJ2-7, with a tentative D call TRBD2 (5 bases). The V gene lost 5 bases and the J gene lost 5 bases, with 16 bases spanning the gap. Germline V gives CDR1 DFQATT, CDR2 SNEGSKA (reference sequence). The CDR3 length is 13 residues. Written as DNA, the CDR3 is TGCAGTGCTCCGATCGGATTGGGAGACGAGCAGTACTCC. Its translation: CSAPIGLGDEQYS.

The V call is TRBV6-4, the J call TRBJ2-7; D possibly uses TRBD1 or TRBD2 (6 bases each). Germline V gives CDR1 MRHNA, CDR2 SNTAGT. The CDR3 extends over 16 amino acids. V gave up 4 bases and J gave up 6 bases, with 22 bases separating them. The CDR3 sequence is CASSARAGHLQAEQYF. The CDR3 DNA reads as TGTGCCAGCAGTGCCAGGGCGGGACACCTTCAGGCCGAGCAGTACTTC.

This clonotype was seen at least ten times. The V and J genes are TRBV12-3 or TRBV12-4 and TRBJ2-4; no clear D. This CDR3 is built from 14 residues. With 7 bases removed from V and 0 bases from J, the gap between germline ends came to 10 bases. CDR3 sequence (DNA): TGTGCCAGCACCCTTGGGATAGCCAAAAACATTCAGTACTTC. Protein sequence: CASTLGIAKNIQYF.

This clonotype has a handful of counts. The V gene is TRBV15, the J gene TRBJ1-2, with a tentative D call TRBD1 (5 bases). The V gene's germline CDR1 is LNHNV and CDR2 YYDKDF (reference sequence). This CDR3 has 13 amino acids. V lost 4 bases and J lost 4, with 10 bases in between. CDR3 DNA sequence: TGTGCCACCAGCAACGGTCAGGGCTATGGCTACACCTTC. This translates into CATSNGQGYGYTF.

This clonotype was seen many times. The chain employs TRBV28 and TRBJ1-2; D gene unclear. The CDR3 contains 14 residues. In germline, CDR1 is MDHEN, CDR2 SYDVKM. V was trimmed by 1 base and J by 8 bases, leaving 14 bases between them. CDR3 in amino acids: CASSLYGRARGYTF. CDR3 nucleotides: TGTGCCAGCAGTTTATACGGGCGTGCAAGAGGCTACACCTTC.

This clonotype is labeled as medium-sized. This chain connects TRBV20-1 to TRBJ2-7, with D possibly TRBD1 on 5 matching bases. Germline V CDR1 and CDR2: DFQATT, SNEGSKA (reference sequence). CDR3 length: 12 residues. The CDR3 sequence: CRIQDDSYEQYF. The CDR3 nucleotides are TGCAGAATACAGGACGACTCCTACGAGCAGTACTTC.

This clonotype appeared a single time. The chain combines TRBV11-2 with TRBJ2-3; no clear D gene. The germline V and J ends were trimmed by 1 base and 0 bases, with 5 bases remaining between them. This CDR3 region has 14 residues. Germline CDR1 and CDR2: SGHAT and FQNNGV. The CDR3 loop reads CASSLASSTDTQYF. DNA for the CDR3: TGTGCCAGCAGCTTAGCTAGTAGCACAGATACGCAGTATTTT. The full variable domain, completed using reference TRBV11-2 and TRBJ2-3, is EAGVAQSPRYKIIEKRQSVAFWCNPISGHATLYWYQQILGQGPKLLIQFQNNGVVDDSQLPKDRFSAERLKGVDSTLKIQPAKLEDSAVYLCASSLASSTDTQYFGPGTRLTVL.

This rearrangement joins TRBV20-1 to TRBJ2-3; 13 bases match TRBD2. This CDR3 is built from 15 residues. Germline CDR1 DFQATT, CDR2 SNEGSKA (reference sequence). The V gene end was trimmed by 6 bases and the J gene end by 4 bases; junction bases not matched to a gene: 7. CDR3 residues: CSALGLAGVSDTQYF. CDR3 bases: TGCAGTGCCCTAGGACTAGCGGGAGTTTCAGATACGCAGTATTTT.

For this clonotype: The junction departs from the called germline gene at one end, perhaps through a read error. This chain links TRBV6-5 with TRBJ2-6; a possible D gene is TRBD2 (7 bases). This CDR3 has 17 residues. CDR1 is MNHEY, CDR2 SVGAGI, per germline. The CDR3: CAVKGWRGISGANVRTF. The DNA for the CDR3 is TGTGCCGTAAAGGGTTGGCGGGGGATTTCGGGGGCCAACGTCCGGACTTTC.

This clonotype was recorded once. Its ends do not fully match the called genes, so a read error is possible. The chain is built from TRBV10-1 and TRBJ2-5; 7 nucleotides align to TRBD2. CDR3 length: 15 amino acids. The V gene's germline CDR1 is WNHNN and CDR2 SYGVQD (reference sequence). The CDR3 sequence is CARSEVGGAGETQHF. In nucleotides, the CDR3 is TGCGCCAGAAGTGAGGTCGGGGGTGCGGGAGAGACCCAGCACTTC.

This clonotype has ten or more counts. V is TRBV28 and J is TRBJ2-3; TRBD2 matches at 13 bases. The CDR3 loop spans 15 amino acids. Germline CDR1 is MDHEN and CDR2 is SYDVKM. The V segment lost 6 bases and the J segment 3 bases; nucleotides outside the gene matches: 3. This CDR3 is CASSLGLAGTDTQYF. CDR3 nucleotide sequence: TGTGCCAGCAGCCTGGGACTAGCGGGAACAGATACGCAGTATTTT.